The entry below gives a single T cell receptor (beta chain) sequence along with its context. This record comes from a study of cytomegalovirus exposure and HLA in healthy donors. 60 Vbeta and 13 Jbeta primers were used in PCR. Measured with immunoSEQ multiplex PCR; TCRdb has only the in-frame clones, and not every one. The table records approximately 110,000 clones, approximately 70% of them present only once. The V segment lost 1 base and the J segment 10 bases; nucleotides outside the gene matches: 9. Germline CDR1 SGHNT, CDR2 YENEEA. CDR3 length equals 16 residues. The material sequenced was PBMCs. This receptor was taken from a man younger than 45 in good health and CMV-seropositive. The chain is built from TRBV11-3 and TRBJ1-6, with TRBD1 matching over 8 bases. The CDR3 sequence: CASSLGRGQGHSPLHF. In DNA form, the CDR3 reads TGTGCCAGCAGCTTAGGAAGAGGACAGGGACACTCACCCCTCCACTTT. The full variable domain, in which reference TRBV11-3 and TRBJ1-6 provide the parts outside the CDR3, is EAGVVQSPRYKIIEKKQPVAFWCNPISGHNTLYWYLQNLGQGPELLIRYENEEAVDDSQLPKDRFSAERLKGVDSTLKIQPAELGDSAVYLCASSLGRGQGHSPLHFGNGTRLTVT.